Listed below are T cell receptor beta chains from one sample, sequenced in a study of cytomegalovirus exposure and HLA in healthy donors. Here immunoSEQ multiplex PCR was the method, and the copy in TCRdb shows in-frame clones only, minus some. The sample records around 70,000 clones, roughly four fifths being singletons. The sample taken for sequencing was PBMCs. These TCRs come from a man in his 70s in good health and CMV-seronegative. CDR3s include the opening cysteine and the closing phenylalanine or tryptophan.

TRBJ2-3,TRBV7-9,12,CSSSLAVDTQYF
TRBJ2-2,TRBV11-2,19,CASSLVSSGGPRSTGELFF
TRBJ1-5,TRBV19,14,CASTFLGHDQPQHF
TRBJ1-6,TRBV27,17,CASSYATGVPYNSPLHF
TRBJ2-3,TRBV7-2,12,CASSPLRDTQYF
TRBJ2-5,TRBV7-2,15,CASSLVGGSGETQYF
TRBJ1-6,TRBV7-2,14,CASSPRVDNSPLHF
TRBJ1-5,TRBV5-1,14,CASSFGQAGDPQHF
TRBJ1-2,TRBV7-9,13,CASSGTGLYGYTF
TRBJ2-3,TRBV4-3,15,CASSHPRLNGTGSYF
TRBJ2-7,TRBV27,16,CASSLGTGRGSNEQYF
TRBJ2-1,TRBV7-9,12,CASSFSQNEQFF
TRBJ2-7,TRBV6-1,13,CASKNRGTYEQYF
TRBJ1-5,TRBV7-6,15,CASSLDGTGNQPQHF
TRBJ1-6,TRBV7-9,15,CASSLTDSPNSPLHF
TRBJ2-5,TRBV2,13,CASKGGAQETQYF
TRBJ1-1,TRBV4-3,20,CASSQTLPGQGALMNTEAFF
TRBJ1-5,TRBV7-2,15,CASSQGAGVVQPQHF
TRBJ1-2,TRBV27,14,CASSREGAFYGYTF
TRBJ2-4,TRBV20-1,10,CSAFENIQYF
TRBJ2-1,TRBV5-4,12,CASSFDWNEQFF
TRBJ1-2,TRBV5-4,15,CASSLEQTANYGYTF
TRBJ2-2,TRBV5-1,16,CASSPPGLANTGELFF